This entry describes one T cell receptor (beta chain). This record belongs to a study of blood T cell repertoires in COVID-19. In the study overall: PBMCs, B-cell-depleted T cells, or T cells were the source of the cDNA or gDNA that made up the material.

As handled by the study authors: The assay estimated nucleated cells by amplifying reference gene primers. The table came from immunoSEQ multiplex PCR; TCRdb's copy has only in-frame clones and leaves some out. The DNA was the basis for D and trimming; V, J and clone size are from that table. The sample has approximately 170,000 clones, approximately 90% seen once. After removal of 6 bases from V and 4 bases from J, the junction contained 4 bases not matched to a gene. CDR1 and CDR2 from the germline V gene are MGHDK and SYGVNS. CDR3 size: 14 residues. Specimen: peripheral blood. This TCR was sampled from a man aged 45-60 years who had recovered from COVID-19. This chain joins TRBV25-1 and TRBJ1-5; 9 bases fit TRBD1. The CDR3 DNA sequence: TGTGCCAGCAGGGGACAGGGCTGGAATCAGCCCCAGCATTTT. Its protein product is CASRGQGWNQPQHF. The entire variable domain, with the rest obtained from reference TRBV25-1 and TRBJ1-5, is as follows: EADIYQTPRYLVIGTGKKITLECSQTMGHDKMYWYQQDPGMELHLIHYSYGVNSTEKGDLSSESTVSRIRTEHFPLTLESARPSHTSQYLCASRGQGWNQPQHFGDGTRLSIL.